The 5 T cell receptor beta chains given below trace back to one sample, sequenced in a study of blood T cells in healthy people across ages. Through a sample-barcoded 5' primer and a J-beta primer mix, a second PCR was run for roughly 7 to 12 cycles. MiXCR was run by TCRdb on the 5' RACE reads, yielding one entry per CDR3 protein. Of some 1.7 million distinct CDR3 sequences listed, about 30% are singletons. The sample taken for sequencing was blood. All receptors come from a woman in her 30s in good health.

This clonotype was counted a single time. CDR3 nucleotides: TGTGCTAGTGGTTTGGCCCCGGGGGGCATCGTCACAGATACGCAGTATTTT. It translates to CASGLAPGGIVTDTQYF. This chain uses TRBV12-5 with TRBJ2-3; D may be TRBD2 (7 bases). The CDR3 covers 17 residues. V was cut by 1 base and J by 2 bases, with 16 bases left in between. CDR1 is LGHNT, CDR2 FRNRAP, per germline.

This clonotype has just a few counts. The rearrangement links TRBV14 to TRBJ2-5; D may be TRBD1 (6 bases). This CDR3 spans 16 amino acids. Germline loops: CDR1 SGHDN, CDR2 FVKESK. The ends were cut back, 1 base at V and 1 base at J, with 13 bases in the middle. The CDR3 region has the DNA TGTGCCAGCAGCCAAGGGTTCCGGGACATCCAAGAGACCCAGTACTTC. Its protein is CASSQGFRDIQETQYF.

In its sample, this clonotype was seen once. This chain joins TRBV7-3 and TRBJ2-7; unclear D gene. The CDR3 has 14 residues. CDR1 and CDR2 from the germline V gene are SGHTA and FQGTGA. Trimming shortened V by 6 bases and J by 1 base, and 13 bases separated the two germline ends. In DNA, the CDR3 is TGTGCCAGCAGTTTGGCTTGGAGTTCCTACGAGCAGTACTTC. It is translated as CASSLAWSSYEQYF.

V and J are TRBV12-3 or TRBV12-4 and TRBJ2-3; D is possibly TRBD2 (6 bases). This CDR3 is 15 amino acids long. V was trimmed by 6 bases and J by 3 bases, leaving 16 bases between them. The CDR3 protein is CASRPRESGTDTQYF. The DNA of the CDR3 is TGTGCCAGCAGGCCTCGGGAGAGCGGTACAGATACGCAGTATTTT.

This clonotype was seen more than once but under ten times. The chain links TRBV2 to TRBJ1-5; the D gene is possibly TRBD1 (6 bases). V lost 5 bases and J lost 0, with 11 bases in between. CDR3 length: 15 amino acids. Per germline, CDR1 SNHLY and CDR2 FYNNEI. CDR3 sequence (DNA): TGTGCCAGCAGTAAGGACAGTTATAGCAATCAGCCCCAGCATTTT. Its translation is CASSKDSYSNQPQHF.